Presented here are 27 T cell receptor beta chains from one specimen sequenced in a study of PD-1 blockade in classical Hodgkin lymphoma. As for time point: cycle 4 day 1 (C4D1), after 6 weeks of nivolumab. With no exception, relapse followed autologous stem cell transplantation in all patients, and brentuximab vedotin exposure varied. Repertoires were generated with immunoSEQ multiplex PCR, while TCRdb's copy carries only in-frame clones and drops some. The repertoire consists of some 52,000 clones, with 86% occurring once and the leading ten covering approximately 6.8%. Material: peripheral blood mononuclear cells (PBMCs), obtained before the fourth cycle of nivolumab. These receptors came from a human donor with classical Hodgkin lymphoma.

The chain recombines TRBV5-5 with TRBJ1-1, with 7 bases matching TRBD1. Germline lookup yields CDR1 SGHKS and CDR2 YYEKEE (reference sequence). The CDR3 loop spans 13 amino acids. With 5 bases clipped from V and 6 bases from J, the junction kept 7 bases outside the gene matches. In DNA form, the CDR3 reads TGTGCCAGCAGGTCATCAGGGGGAGCTGAAGCTTTCTTT. This sequence encodes CASRSSGGAEAFF.

This clone has a single count. The rearrangement joins TRBV7-2 to TRBJ1-5; TRBD1 aligns across 9 bases. Germline CDR1 reads SGHTA; CDR2 reads FQGNSA. This CDR3 has 16 residues. V lost 1 base and J lost 5; bases outside the gene matches: 6. The CDR3 loop reads CASSLDGTGSYQPQHF. For the CDR3, the DNA is TGTGCCAGCAGCTTAGACGGGACAGGGAGCTATCAGCCCCAGCATTTT.

V and J are TRBV7-3 and TRBJ2-5, with D unclear. From germline, CDR1 is SGHTA and CDR2 FQGTGA. V was clipped by 4 bases and J by 4 bases, with 10 bases between them. The CDR3 length is 13 residues. The CDR3 reads CASSSLPRETQYF. CDR3 coding DNA: TGTGCCAGCAGCTCTCTCCCCCGAGAGACCCAGTACTTC.

This clone was counted once. CDR3 DNA: TGTGCCAGCAGTGAAAGTACAGGTCCCAATTCACCCCTCCACTTT. It translates to CASSESTGPNSPLHF. The V gene is TRBV6-1, the J gene TRBJ1-6; TRBD1 is a possible D gene (5 bases). The V and J ends lost 2 bases and 7 bases respectively, with 12 bases between them. Looked up from germline, CDR1 is MNHNS and CDR2 is SASEGT. This CDR3 is built from 15 residues.

This chain joins TRBV27 and TRBJ2-1; TRBD2 matches at 10 bases. CDR3 length equals 16 residues. Unmatched junction bases numbered 13, after V lost 3 bases and J lost 11 bases. Germline CDR1 reads MNHEY; CDR2 reads SMNVEV (reference sequence). The CDR3 loop reads CASSFPTLAGPDKQFF. The DNA of the CDR3 is TGTGCCAGCAGTTTCCCGACACTAGCGGGACCCGATAAGCAGTTCTTC.

This chain connects TRBV5-1 to TRBJ1-1, with D uncertain. The CDR3 runs 14 residues. V was clipped by 5 bases and J by 4 bases, with 15 bases between them. Germline CDR1 and CDR2: SGHRS and YFSETQ. CDR3: CASSSRGETTEAFF. The CDR3 nucleotides read TGCGCCAGCAGTTCTCGGGGAGAGACCACTGAAGCTTTCTTT.

This sequence joins TRBV29-1 and TRBJ2-1; TRBD2 might be the D (7 bases). V dropped 7 bases and J dropped 3 bases, with 16 bases sitting between them. There are 14 residues in the CDR3. The germline V gene has CDR1 SQVTM and CDR2 ANQGSEA. The CDR3 spells CSARGGPNYNEQFF. The CDR3 DNA is TGCAGCGCCCGCGGGGGCCCAAACTACAATGAGCAGTTCTTC.

There are many counts of this clone. The chain is built from TRBV10-3 and TRBJ1-5, with D perhaps TRBD1 (5 bases). Germline CDR1 ENHRY, CDR2 SYGVKD. This CDR3 region has 18 residues. Trimming took off 2 bases at V and 1 base at J, with 18 bases between the two ends. CDR3 loop: CAISEPAGWEVSNQPQHF. DNA for the CDR3: TGTGCCATCAGTGAGCCTGCAGGGTGGGAGGTGAGCAATCAGCCCCAGCATTTT.

The J gene is TRBJ2-7, the V gene TRBV28; D may be TRBD1 (6 bases). V was cut by 3 bases and J by 3 bases, with 12 bases left in between. CDR1 is MDHEN, CDR2 SYDVKM, per germline. The CDR3 totals 14 residues. The CDR3 loop reads CASSFTGLNYEQYF. CDR3 in DNA: TGTGCCAGCAGTTTTACAGGGTTGAACTACGAGCAGTACTTC.

The chain links TRBV7-8 to TRBJ2-7; 11 bases are shared with TRBD2. Germline lookup yields CDR1 SGHVS and CDR2 FQNEAQ. The CDR3 consists of 16 residues. Trimming at V came to 5 bases and at J to 0 bases, leaving 6 bases not matched to a gene. The CDR3: CASSLMGLADSYEQYF. CDR3 bases: TGTGCCAGCAGCCTCATGGGACTAGCGGACTCCTACGAGCAGTACTTC.

This chain connects TRBV7-8 to TRBJ2-3; 8 nucleotides line up with TRBD2. Germline-derived CDR1 and CDR2 are SGHVS and FQNEAQ. The trim removed 4 bases at V and 5 bases at J, leaving 8 bases unmatched. The CDR3 extends over 15 amino acids. In DNA form, the CDR3 reads TGTGCCAGCAGCTCCCTCCGGGGGGGCTTAGATACGCAGTATTTT. The encoded protein is CASSSLRGGLDTQYF.

The CDR3 DNA reads TGTGCCAGCAGCTTCGGCGTGCTAGAGGACACCGGGGAGCTGTTTTTT. This codes for CASSFGVLEDTGELFF. The V and J genes are TRBV11-3 and TRBJ2-2; no reliable D call. There are 16 residues in the CDR3. Deletions cut 3 bases from V and 3 bases from J, with 14 bases between. Germline loops: CDR1 SGHNT, CDR2 YENEEA.

CDR3 sequence (DNA): TGTGCCAGTAGTATATCGGGACAAGGCTGGGGCTACACCTTC. Translating gives CASSISGQGWGYTF. The J gene is TRBJ1-2, the V gene TRBV19; TRBD1 is a possible D gene (6 bases). The CDR3 has 14 amino acids. Germline lookup yields CDR1 LNHDA and CDR2 SQIVND (reference sequence). V lost 2 bases, J lost 8 bases, and 15 bases lay in between.

The table lists this clone with a few counts. This chain links TRBV5-1 with TRBJ1-3, with D perhaps TRBD1 (5 bases). This CDR3 is built from 14 residues. Deletions cut 1 base from V and 10 bases from J, with 15 bases between. Germline V CDR1 and CDR2: SGHRS, YFSETQ. CDR3 DNA sequence: TGCGCCAGCAGCTTGAGGGGTGAGGTTGGAACCATATATTTT. Its translation: CASSLRGEVGTIYF.

This chain connects TRBV7-6 to TRBJ2-2; TRBD1 matches 9 bases. The CDR3 extends over 16 amino acids. V was pared by 2 bases and J by 7 bases, with 8 bases of the junction left unmatched. Germline loops: CDR1 SGHVS, CDR2 FNYEAQ. The CDR3 DNA follows: TGTGCCAGCAGCTTACGACAGGGGGAGGCCGGCGGGGAGCTGTTTTTT. Protein sequence: CASSLRQGEAGGELFF. The variable domain in full, completed from reference TRBV7-6 and TRBJ2-2, reads GAGVSQSPRYKVTKRGQDVALRCDPISGHVSLYWYRQALGQGPEFLTYFNYEAQQDKSGLPNDRFSAERPEGSISTLTIQRTEQRDSAMYRCASSLRQGEAGGELFFGEGSRLTVL.

This chain connects TRBV25-1 to TRBJ2-1, with D tentatively TRBD1 (5 bases). Germline values: CDR1 MGHDK, CDR2 SYGVNS. This CDR3 is built from 15 residues. The V end was cut by 3 bases, the J end by 0 bases, with 9 bases between. DNA for the CDR3: TGTGCCAGCAGTGATACAGGCGGCTCCTACAATGAGCAGTTCTTC. This sequence encodes CASSDTGGSYNEQFF.

The chain links TRBV5-6 to TRBJ2-7; D remains ambiguous. The CDR3 totals 12 residues. From germline, CDR1 is SGHDT and CDR2 YYEEEE. Trimming cost V 2 bases and J 0 bases, with 3 bases left between them. The CDR3 is CASSFSSYEQYF. CDR3 DNA: TGTGCCAGCAGCTTTAGCTCCTACGAGCAGTACTTC.

This chain joins TRBV9 and TRBJ1-1; 11 nucleotides align to TRBD1. Trimming took 4 bases from V and 1 from J; bases not matched to a gene: 9. The CDR3 extends over 17 amino acids. CDR1 and CDR2 from the germline V gene are SGDLS and YYNGEE. The CDR3 DNA reads as TGTGCCAGCAGCCCTCACCCGGGGACAGGGGGGAACACTGAAGCTTTCTTT. Translated, it gives CASSPHPGTGGNTEAFF.

The chain recombines TRBV6-1 with TRBJ1-6; 8 bases fit TRBD1. The CDR3 has 13 amino acids. Per the germline V gene, CDR1 is MNHNS and CDR2 is SASEGT. The junction had 8 bases not matched to a gene; V was cut back by 9 bases and J by 10 bases. The DNA of the CDR3 is TGTGCCAGTCAGGACAGGGTGGGATCACCCCTCCACTTT. This sequence encodes CASQDRVGSPLHF.

The V gene is TRBV2, the J gene TRBJ2-1, with D possibly being TRBD1 or TRBD2 (5 bases each). The CDR3 consists of 15 residues. V lost 1 base, J lost 3 bases, and 10 bases lay in between. Germline loops: CDR1 SNHLY, CDR2 FYNNEI. CDR3 residues: CASSEGGSVYNEQFF. In DNA, the CDR3 is TGTGCCAGCAGTGAAGGGGGGAGTGTCTACAATGAGCAGTTCTTC.

In the case of this clone: Other DNA sequences within the sample encode an identical CDR3. J is TRBJ2-3 and V is TRBV6-1; weak D call: TRBD1 (5 bases). Germline CDR1 MNHNS, CDR2 SASEGT. Trimming removed 2 bases from V and 2 bases from J, with 11 bases in between. This CDR3 has 15 amino acids. CDR3 sequence (DNA): TGTGCCAGCAGTGAACAGGGTCAGCCCACAGATACGCAGTATTTT. Protein product: CASSEQGQPTDTQYF.

The rearrangement links TRBV27 to TRBJ2-3; D remains unclear. The V end was cut by 2 bases, the J end by 3 bases, with 6 bases between. Per germline, CDR1 MNHEY and CDR2 SMNVEV (reference sequence). The CDR3 totals 13 residues. The chain's CDR3 is CASSLVSTDTQYF. CDR3 nucleotides: TGTGCCAGCAGTTTAGTCTCGACAGATACGCAGTATTTT.

The CDR3 spells CASINTPNTGELFF. Written as DNA, the CDR3 is TGTGCCAGCATTAACACGCCGAACACCGGGGAGCTGTTTTTT. The chain links TRBV6-6 to TRBJ2-2; D is undetermined. CDR1 is MNHNY, CDR2 SVGAGI, per germline (reference sequence). The length of the CDR3 is 14 residues. The V gene lost 7 bases and the J gene lost 0 bases, with 9 bases spanning the gap.

This clone has only one observation. The chain recombines TRBV28 with TRBJ2-3, with 7 bases identical to TRBD2. The length of the CDR3 is 17 residues. Losses at the gene ends were 4 bases for V and 5 bases for J; bases not matched to a gene: 15. Germline V gene data show CDR1 as MDHEN and CDR2 as SYDVKM. In DNA form, the CDR3 reads TGTGCCAGCAGTTCCTACGTGCCTAGCGGAGTGCTAGATACGCAGTATTTT. Its translation is CASSSYVPSGVLDTQYF.

The chain's CDR3 is CASSEVPGTGELFF. The CDR3 DNA follows: TGCGCCAGCAGTGAGGTTCCGGGGACCGGGGAGCTGTTTTTT. The V call is TRBV10-1, the J call TRBJ2-2; a weak D match, TRBD2 (5 bases). From germline, CDR1 is WNHNN and CDR2 SYGVQD (reference sequence). The length of the CDR3 is 14 residues. Between the trimmed V and J ends, which lost 2 bases and 5 bases, there was a span of 9 bases.

This rearrangement joins TRBV9 to TRBJ2-1, with a possible D match to TRBD2 (6 bases). Trimming cost V 2 bases and J 6 bases, with 9 bases left between them. The length of the CDR3 is 13 residues. The germline gives CDR1 SGDLS, CDR2 YYNGEE. CDR3 region: CASSVGGANEQFF. The CDR3 nucleotides read TGTGCCAGCAGCGTCGGCGGGGCCAATGAGCAGTTCTTC.

The chain recombines TRBV5-1 with TRBJ1-2; perhaps TRBD1 as D (5 bases). CDR3 length: 13 amino acids. Germline CDR1 and CDR2: SGHRS and YFSETQ. Trimming shortened V by 0 bases and J by 4 bases, and 7 bases separated the two germline ends. The CDR3 spells CASSLEGIYGYTF. CDR3 nucleotide sequence: TGCGCCAGCAGCTTGGAGGGGATCTATGGCTACACCTTC. Variable domain in full (rest from reference TRBV5-1 and TRBJ1-2): KAGVTQTPRYLIKTRGQQVTLSCSPISGHRSVSWYQQTPGQGLQFLFEYFSETQRNKGNFPGRFSGRQFSNSRSEMNVSTLELGDSALYLCASSLEGIYGYTFGSGTRLTVV.